This entry lists 9 T cell receptor beta chains sequenced from one sample in a study of sequential checkpoint blockade in melanoma. Noted treatment: randomized to nivolumab then ipilimumab (arm A) or the reverse (arm B). Clones were read by immunoSEQ multiplex PCR, and TCRdb kept only the in-frame ones, dropping some. The top ten clones hold 15% to 20% of a sample with some 5,600 clones, 15% to 20% of them seen once. Sequencing used tumor tissue (inferred from file names), obtained from a patient given nivolumab and ipilimumab in sequence. These receptor sequences come from a human donor with melanoma.

This clone was counted between two and nine times. The chain couples TRBV7-6 to TRBJ2-1, with TRBD2 matching 10 bases. The length of the CDR3 is 16 residues. The V segment lost 5 bases and the J segment 10 bases; nucleotides outside the gene matches: 14. Germline values: CDR1 SGHVS, CDR2 FNYEAQ. In nucleotides, the CDR3 is TGTGCCAGCAGCAGGGGGATTAGCGGGGGGACCTCAGAGCAGTTCTTC. Residues: CASSRGISGGTSEQFF.

The rearrangement joins TRBV19 to TRBJ2-1; D ambiguous. Germline CDR1 reads LNHDA; CDR2 reads SQIVND (reference sequence). The CDR3 is 15 residues long. Trimming removed 4 bases from V and 0 bases from J, with 10 bases in between. This CDR3 reads CASSSRADSYNEQFF. CDR3 sequence (DNA): TGTGCCAGTAGTAGTAGGGCTGACTCCTACAATGAGCAGTTCTTC.

This clone has more than one count but fewer than ten. V gene TRBV5-1 combines with J gene TRBJ2-5, with 12 bases lining up with TRBD2. With 4 bases clipped from V and 1 base from J, the junction kept 11 bases outside the gene matches. Germline CDR1 SGHRS, CDR2 YFSETQ. There are 18 residues in the CDR3. The CDR3 bases are TGCGCCAGCAGCAAGGGACTAGCGGGCCTCCCAGGCCAAGAGACCCAGTACTTC. Protein product: CASSKGLAGLPGQETQYF.

This clone was picked up a small number of times. J is TRBJ2-3 and V is TRBV19; TRBD1 or TRBD2 may be the D gene (5 bases each). In germline, CDR1 is LNHDA, CDR2 SQIVND (reference sequence). There are 16 residues in the CDR3. The V gene lost 2 bases and the J gene lost 4 bases, with 16 bases spanning the gap. The DNA for the CDR3 is TGTGCCAGTAGTATAACCCCGGGACCAGACGCAGATACGCAGTATTTT. This codes for CASSITPGPDADTQYF.

This chain uses TRBV6-8 with TRBJ2-7; 9 bases align to TRBD1. The CDR3 loop spans 12 amino acids. Trimming at V came to 10 bases and at J to 1 base, leaving 2 bases not matched to a gene. Germline values: CDR1 MNHGY, CDR2 SAAAGT. The CDR3 sequence: CAIGTGSYEQYF. The CDR3 nucleotides read TGTGCCATCGGGACAGGGTCCTACGAGCAGTACTTC.

In its sample, this clone ranks as medium-sized. The chain combines TRBV25-1 with TRBJ2-7; 10 nucleotides line up with TRBD2. V was pared by 5 bases and J by 4 bases, with 5 bases of the junction left unmatched. Per germline, CDR1 MGHDK and CDR2 SYGVNS. CDR3 length: 14 amino acids. The CDR3 protein is CASSPRTSGYEQYF. In DNA form, the CDR3 reads TGTGCCAGCAGTCCACGGACTAGCGGATACGAGCAGTACTTC.

This clone is medium-sized within its sample. This chain uses TRBV28 with TRBJ2-1; the D is unclear. The CDR3 loop spans 12 amino acids. Trimming cost V 8 bases and J 5 bases, with 10 bases left between them. CDR1 and CDR2 (germline): MDHEN, SYDVKM. The CDR3 coding sequence is TGTGCCAGCTGCTACATGAACAATGAGCAGTTCTTC. Residues: CASCYMNNEQFF.

The J gene is TRBJ1-2, the V gene TRBV19, with D maybe TRBD1 (5 bases). The CDR3 sequence is 14 residues long. The germline gives CDR1 LNHDA, CDR2 SQIVND (reference sequence). Trimming stripped 4 bases from V and 3 bases from J, with 12 bases between. This chain's CDR3 is CASSKNRDDYGYTF. The DNA of the CDR3 is TGTGCCAGTAGTAAAAACCGGGACGACTATGGCTACACCTTC.

This clone showed up just a few times. The gene calls are TRBV9 and TRBJ1-3; D is unresolved. Trimming stripped 6 bases from V and 4 bases from J, with 8 bases between. The CDR3 has 12 amino acids. Germline values: CDR1 SGDLS, CDR2 YYNGEE. The CDR3 loop reads CASIPSGNTIYF. CDR3 in DNA: TGTGCCAGCATCCCCAGCGGAAACACCATATATTTT.